The table lists the clone carrying this TCR beta chain with many counts. The antigen is undetermined. The data are from a study of T cells in Graves' hyperthyroidism and ophthalmopathy. CDR1 is SEHNR, CDR2 FQNEAQ, per germline (reference sequence). V lost 7 bases and J 3 bases, leaving 8 bases between the germline ends. The CDR3 is 12 residues long. Study findings and constraints: Ophthalmopathy could be told apart from stable hyperthyroidism with a 13 V-J model. Blood also carried most thyroid clonotypes expanded above 0.001.

Regions amplified from RNA transcripts were the TCR beta CDR3 regions. The TCR CDR3 first-round RT-PCR relied on the HTBI primer set. MiXCR, applied by TCRdb to the multiplex PCR reads, yields one record per CDR3 protein. Found here are 300,000 to 450,000 distinct CDR3 sequences, around an eighth of them singletons; the top ten hold more than 20%. This chain joins TRBV7-9 and TRBJ2-3; D is uncertain. Material for sequencing was blood. The source is a man between 25 and 39 years old with Graves' hyperthyroidism that later progressed to Graves' ophthalmopathy. The DNA for the CDR3 is TGTGCCAGCACCCCTCGAACAGATACGCAGTATTTT. This gives the protein CASTPRTDTQYF. Variable domain in full (rest from reference TRBV7-9 and TRBJ2-3): DTGVSQNPRHKITKRGQNVTFRCDPISEHNRLYWYRQTLGQGPEFLTYFQNEAQLEKSRLLSDRFSAERPKGSFSTLEIQRTEQGDSAMYLCASTPRTDTQYFGPGTRLTVL.